The 29 T cell receptor beta chains reported below all come from one sample, sequenced in a study of human T cells and chemical hapten exposure (dated by TCRdb to the early 2020s). In light of the paper, this sample's time point label describes: patch test 1, 2 weeks after DPC sensitization. The treatment or condition label of this sample denotes: therapeutic diphenylcyclopropenone sensitization with weekly scalp DPC. The library was generated by RACE. The instrument given in TCRdb is NextSeq 500. Using fastp at Q25 and MiXCR, TCRdb reprocessed the public reads and kept productive beta chains. Entries that share a CDR3 protein sequence are merged under the most common genes and DNA. Recorded for this sample are 70,000 to 100,000 distinct CDR3 sequences; roughly 7.1% of them occurred a single time. Of the sample, roughly 1.6% is held by the ten largest clones. Sequences were derived from whole blood, sampled in connection with sensitization to the hapten diphenylcyclopropenone (DPC). The receptors shown here come from a woman aged 30 to 39 with alopecia areata. Some clones in this sample may be carry-over from other donors' samples.

This clonotype was seen repeatedly, ten times or more. The CDR3 DNA reads TGTGCCAGCAGTTACCTGGACGGGGAGTTCTTC. This encodes CASSYLDGEFF. The V gene is TRBV6-2 or TRBV6-3, the J gene TRBJ2-1, with D tentatively TRBD2 (5 bases). The germline V gene has CDR1 MNHEY and CDR2 SVGEGT. Trimming stripped 2 bases from V and 14 bases from J, with 10 bases between. The CDR3 has 11 amino acids.

This clonotype has only a few counts. The V and J genes are TRBV20-1 and TRBJ2-7; TRBD2 might be the D (5 bases). This CDR3 comprises 15 residues. Germline V lookup: CDR1 DFQATT, CDR2 SNEGSKA (reference sequence). V lost 5 bases, J lost 7 bases, and 24 bases lay in between. The CDR3 sequence is CSALRVKSTVVEQYF. The DNA for the CDR3 is TGCAGTGCTTTGCGGGTAAAGAGTACTGTGGTAGAGCAGTACTTC.

There are a few counts of this clonotype. V gene TRBV7-9 combines with J gene TRBJ1-5, with TRBD1 as a possible D gene (5 bases). V dropped 1 base and J dropped 7 bases, with 14 bases sitting between them. In germline, CDR1 is SEHNR, CDR2 FQNEAQ (reference sequence). The CDR3 contains 15 residues. CDR3 residues: CASSLGAGVVQPQHF. Here the CDR3 DNA reads TGTGCCAGCAGCTTAGGTGCGGGGGTAGTACAGCCCCAGCATTTT.

The chain joins TRBV23-1 to TRBJ2-1; TRBD1 agrees at 7 bases. Being an ORF, TRBV23-1 has a function that is uncertain. The CDR3 is made up of 15 amino acids. Unmatched junction bases numbered 17, after V lost 10 bases and J lost 8 bases. CDR3 residues: CAIPILGQDFDEQFF. For the CDR3, the DNA is TGCGCCATTCCAATATTAGGACAGGATTTTGATGAGCAGTTCTTC.

This clonotype was observed at least ten times. The V gene is TRBV7-9, the J gene TRBJ1-4; 10 bases map to TRBD1. Germline trimming cut 6 bases from V and 5 bases from J; bases unmatched to any gene: 6. Germline CDR1 is SEHNR and CDR2 is FQNEAQ (reference sequence). The CDR3 has 15 amino acids. CDR3 coding DNA: TGTGCCAGCAGTGCCGGGACAGGGGTAAATGAAAAACTGTTTTTT. This encodes CASSAGTGVNEKLFF.

The V gene is TRBV29-1, the J gene TRBJ2-3, with a tentative D call TRBD1 (5 bases). V shed 5 bases and J shed 0 bases, with 9 bases lying between them. Germline V lookup: CDR1 SQVTM, CDR2 ANQGSEA. The CDR3 sequence is 13 residues long. The CDR3 here is CSVQGPSTDTQYF. CDR3 sequence (DNA): TGCAGCGTTCAGGGCCCTAGCACAGATACGCAGTATTTT.

This clonotype was observed at least ten times. The chain uses TRBV20-1 and TRBJ2-1; 11 nucleotides align to TRBD2. V lost 3 bases and J lost 5; bases outside the gene matches: 9. Germline CDR1 and CDR2: DFQATT and SNEGSKA (reference sequence). CDR3 length equals 16 residues. The CDR3 nucleotides read TGCAGTGCTAGTAGGCCTAGCGGGGGGAACCACAATGAGCAGTTCTTC. Its protein is CSASRPSGGNHNEQFF.

In this sample, this clonotype turned up a few times. V usage is TRBV10-3 and J usage is TRBJ2-5, with D perhaps matching TRBD2 (5 bases). This CDR3 region has 13 residues. Germline lookup yields CDR1 ENHRY and CDR2 SYGVKD. The V gene lost 0 bases and the J gene lost 5 bases, with 7 bases spanning the gap. The CDR3 DNA is TGTGCCATCAGTGAGTCTAGCGACGAGACCCAGTACTTC. Residues: CAISESSDETQYF.

This clonotype appeared many times. This rearrangement joins TRBV9 to TRBJ2-3; TRBD2 matches at 14 bases. The CDR3 spans 20 residues. The germline V gene has CDR1 SGDLS and CDR2 YYNGEE. Trimming at V came to 0 bases and at J to 0 bases, leaving 9 bases not matched to a gene. The CDR3 loop reads CASSVAGLAGVDTSTDTQYF. The DNA of the CDR3 is TGTGCCAGCAGCGTAGCGGGACTAGCGGGGGTGGATACTAGCACAGATACGCAGTATTTT.

The chain couples TRBV7-2 to TRBJ2-7; D ambiguous. The V and J ends lost 3 bases and 5 bases respectively, with 14 bases between them. Germline V CDR1 and CDR2: SGHTA, FQGNSA. This CDR3 comprises 14 residues. CDR3 nucleotides: TGTGCCAGCAGCTTTTACGCGGTGCTGGACGAGCAGTACTTC. Its translation is CASSFYAVLDEQYF.

This clonotype has ten or more counts. The chain joins TRBV6-6 to TRBJ1-5; 8 bases map to TRBD1. Trimming removed 4 bases from V and 4 bases from J; junction bases left unmatched: 9. The V gene's germline CDR1 is MNHNY and CDR2 SVGAGI (reference sequence). The CDR3 has 16 amino acids. This chain's CDR3 is CASSSTGVRANQPQHF. The CDR3 region has the DNA TGTGCCAGCAGTTCGACAGGGGTAAGGGCAAATCAGCCCCAGCATTTT.

This clonotype was seen ten or more times. The chain links TRBV7-8 to TRBJ1-5; a weak D match, TRBD1 (5 bases). The germline V gene encodes CDR1 SGHVS and CDR2 FQNEAQ. The CDR3 has 15 residues. V lost 2 bases to trimming and J lost 0 bases, with 8 bases between them. The CDR3 DNA reads as TGTGCCAGCAGCTTATGGGGGGATAGCAATCAGCCCCAGCATTTT. As protein: CASSLWGDSNQPQHF. The whole variable domain, filled in from reference TRBV7-8 and TRBJ1-5, reads GAGVSQSPRYKVAKRGQDVALRCDPISGHVSLFWYQQALGQGPEFLTYFQNEAQLDKSGLPSDRFFAERPEGSVSTLKIQRTQQEDSAVYLCASSLWGDSNQPQHFGDGTRLSIL.

This clonotype showed up many times. The chain employs TRBV20-1 and TRBJ2-3; 9 nucleotides align to TRBD2. This CDR3 region has 17 residues. Germline CDR1 is DFQATT and CDR2 is SNEGSKA (reference sequence). The ends lost 5 bases at V and 1 base at J; junction bases unmatched: 13. The CDR3 DNA sequence: TGCAGTGCTTCTCCCCGGGCGCGGGGGGGACGCACAGATACGCAGTATTTT. Protein sequence: CSASPRARGGRTDTQYF.

The chain joins TRBV20-1 to TRBJ1-2; no firm D call. Germline V gene data show CDR1 as DFQATT and CDR2 as SNEGSKA (reference sequence). This CDR3 comprises 14 residues. V was trimmed by 3 bases and J by 1 base, leaving 12 bases between them. CDR3 protein: CSARVGPCNYGYTF. CDR3 DNA sequence: TGCAGTGCTAGGGTTGGCCCCTGTAACTATGGCTACACCTTC.

The chain combines TRBV5-6 with TRBJ1-4; D is undetermined. Germline CDR1 reads SGHDT; CDR2 reads YYEEEE. This CDR3 has 13 residues. The V end was cut by 0 bases, the J end by 11 bases, with 11 bases between. The CDR3 sequence: CASSLVEEAKLFF. CDR3 bases: TGTGCCAGCAGCTTGGTGGAGGAGGCCAAACTGTTTTTT. Drawing the rest from reference TRBV5-6 and TRBJ1-4, the complete variable domain is DAGVTQSPTHLIKTRGQQVTLRCSPKSGHDTVSWYQQALGQGPQFIFQYYEEEERQRGNFPDRFSGHQFPNYSSELNVNALLLGDSALYLCASSLVEEAKLFFGSGTQLSVL.

This clonotype turned up a few times. The chain uses TRBV30 and TRBJ1-6, with D unclear. Germline V gene lookup returns CDR1 GTSNPN and CDR2 SVGIG (reference sequence). Trimming stripped 4 bases from V and 10 bases from J, with 20 bases between. This CDR3 has 15 residues. The CDR3 DNA reads TGTGCCTGGACTCAAGAGCTAAAATTTAACTCACCCCTCCACTTT. It codes for CAWTQELKFNSPLHF.

The table lists this clonotype with many counts. This chain links TRBV29-1 with TRBJ2-3; no definite D call. V was pared by 8 bases and J by 5 bases, with 11 bases between. CDR3 length: 11 residues. Germline lookup yields CDR1 SQVTM and CDR2 ANQGSEA. In DNA, the CDR3 is TGCAGCCTCGCTGGCCGAGATACGCAGTATTTT. Amino acids: CSLAGRDTQYF.

This chain uses TRBV30 with TRBJ1-6; 7 nucleotides line up with TRBD1. CDR1 is GTSNPN and CDR2 is SVGIG in the germline V gene (reference sequence). This CDR3 has 13 residues. Trimming removed 7 bases from V and 7 bases from J; junction bases left unmatched: 7. In DNA, the CDR3 is TGTGCCTCAAGACAGGGAACAAATTCACCCCTCCACTTT. The encoded protein is CASRQGTNSPLHF.

Only a few counts were recorded for this clonotype. DNA for the CDR3: TGTGCCAGCAATTCGATGAGACAGTCCTACGAGCAGTACTTC. Its protein product is CASNSMRQSYEQYF. The V and J genes are TRBV2 and TRBJ2-7; tentatively, D is TRBD1 (5 bases). CDR3 length: 14 residues. V gave up 7 bases and J gave up 1 base, with 14 bases separating them. Germline CDR1 and CDR2: SNHLY and FYNNEI.

This clonotype was counted ten times or more. The chain recombines TRBV20-1 with TRBJ2-5, with 16 bases aligning to TRBD2. The V and J ends lost 6 bases and 2 bases, in that order; junction bases with no gene match: 9. The germline V gene encodes CDR1 DFQATT and CDR2 SNEGSKA (reference sequence). The CDR3 consists of 17 residues. The CDR3 loop reads CSATPGLAGGTQETQYF. The DNA for the CDR3 is TGCAGTGCCACACCGGGACTAGCGGGGGGGACGCAAGAGACCCAGTACTTC.

This clonotype was observed at least ten times. CDR3 loop: CSASSGVESGANVLTF. Here the CDR3 DNA reads TGCAGTGCTAGTTCCGGGGTCGAGTCTGGGGCCAACGTCCTGACTTTC. The chain employs TRBV20-1 and TRBJ2-6; D is possibly TRBD2 (5 bases). V was clipped by 3 bases and J by 1 base, with 13 bases between them. This CDR3 spans 16 amino acids. Germline V gene sequence: CDR1 DFQATT, CDR2 SNEGSKA (reference sequence).

The chain recombines TRBV5-8 with TRBJ1-5; the D gene is possibly TRBD1 (6 bases). The CDR3 has 16 amino acids. With 4 bases removed from V and 0 bases from J, the gap between germline ends came to 14 bases. Germline V gene data show CDR1 as SGHTS and CDR2 as YDEGEE. CDR3 protein: CASSGGQVDSNQPQHF. Here the CDR3 DNA reads TGTGCCAGCAGCGGGGGCCAGGTTGATAGCAATCAGCCCCAGCATTTT.

Only a few counts were recorded for this clonotype. The V gene is TRBV30, the J gene TRBJ1-5; tentative D call: TRBD1 (5 bases). Germline-derived CDR1 and CDR2 are GTSNPN and SVGIG (reference sequence). The V end lost 3 bases, the J end lost 5 bases, and 11 bases lay between the germline ends. The CDR3 is 13 residues long. The CDR3 reads CAWSRDGDQPQHF. In DNA, the CDR3 is TGTGCCTGGAGCCGGGACGGCGATCAGCCCCAGCATTTT.

There are many counts of this clonotype. V and J are TRBV7-6 and TRBJ2-7, with D perhaps TRBD2 (5 bases). V lost 5 bases to trimming and J lost 2 bases, with 13 bases between them. The CDR3 length is 14 residues. CDR1 is SGHVS and CDR2 is FNYEAQ in the germline V gene. CDR3 nucleotides: TGTGCCAGCAGCCCCGGACTGGGCACCTACGAGCAGTACTTC. The encoded protein is CASSPGLGTYEQYF. The full variable domain, its missing parts supplied by reference TRBV7-6 and TRBJ2-7, is GAGVSQSPRYKVTKRGQDVALRCDPISGHVSLYWYRQALGQGPEFLTYFNYEAQQDKSGLPNDRFSAERPEGSISTLTIQRTEQRDSAMYRCASSPGLGTYEQYFGPGTRLTVT.

This rearrangement joins TRBV20-1 to TRBJ1-2; weak D call: TRBD1 (5 bases). The CDR3 length is 16 residues. Trimming took 5 bases from V and 4 from J, leaving 23 bases between them. The germline V gene encodes CDR1 DFQATT and CDR2 SNEGSKA (reference sequence). This chain's CDR3 is CSAEDWPGERGYGYTF. Here the CDR3 DNA reads TGCAGTGCTGAGGACTGGCCGGGCGAGAGGGGCTATGGCTACACCTTC.

V gene TRBV27 combines with J gene TRBJ1-3, with a weak D call TRBD1 (5 bases). V was pared by 1 base and J by 0 bases, with 25 bases between. Germline CDR1 MNHEY, CDR2 SMNVEV (reference sequence). The CDR3 runs 21 residues. The CDR3 sequence is CASSLLSGFFWGPSSGNTIYF. CDR3 nucleotide sequence: TGTGCCAGCAGTTTATTATCCGGGTTTTTCTGGGGCCCCAGCTCTGGAAACACCATATATTTT.

In its sample, this clonotype was seen a few times. This rearrangement joins TRBV24-1 to TRBJ2-1, with D possibly being TRBD1 or TRBD2 (6 bases each). CDR3 length: 14 residues. CDR1 is KGHDR and CDR2 is SFDVKD in the germline V gene. The germline V and J ends were trimmed by 9 bases and 4 bases, with 15 bases remaining between them. The DNA for the CDR3 is TGTGCCACCTCTAAGGGGGGCTTGTACAATGAGCAGTTCTTC. Encoded protein: CATSKGGLYNEQFF.

The V gene is TRBV4-1, the J gene TRBJ2-7; 10 bases align to TRBD1. The germline V gene encodes CDR1 MGHRA and CDR2 YSYEKL. CDR3 length: 16 amino acids. Trimming took 6 bases from V and 4 from J; bases not matched to a gene: 12. This CDR3 is CASSPMPGQGQYEQYF. The CDR3 bases are TGCGCCAGCAGTCCAATGCCGGGACAGGGGCAATACGAGCAGTACTTC.

This clonotype was seen a handful of times. The chain carries TRBV5-1 and TRBJ1-5, with 7 bases fitting TRBD1. Germline lookup yields CDR1 SGHRS and CDR2 YFSETQ. The CDR3 loop spans 14 amino acids. V lost 2 bases to trimming and J lost 6 bases; unmatched junction nucleotides: 5. CDR3 coding DNA: TGCGCCAGCAGCTTTACAGGGGAGGGTCAGCCCCAGCATTTT. Its translation is CASSFTGEGQPQHF. The variable domain in full, completed from reference TRBV5-1 and TRBJ1-5, reads KAGVTQTPRYLIKTRGQQVTLSCSPISGHRSVSWYQQTPGQGLQFLFEYFSETQRNKGNFPGRFSGRQFSNSRSEMNVSTLELGDSALYLCASSFTGEGQPQHFGDGTRLSIL.